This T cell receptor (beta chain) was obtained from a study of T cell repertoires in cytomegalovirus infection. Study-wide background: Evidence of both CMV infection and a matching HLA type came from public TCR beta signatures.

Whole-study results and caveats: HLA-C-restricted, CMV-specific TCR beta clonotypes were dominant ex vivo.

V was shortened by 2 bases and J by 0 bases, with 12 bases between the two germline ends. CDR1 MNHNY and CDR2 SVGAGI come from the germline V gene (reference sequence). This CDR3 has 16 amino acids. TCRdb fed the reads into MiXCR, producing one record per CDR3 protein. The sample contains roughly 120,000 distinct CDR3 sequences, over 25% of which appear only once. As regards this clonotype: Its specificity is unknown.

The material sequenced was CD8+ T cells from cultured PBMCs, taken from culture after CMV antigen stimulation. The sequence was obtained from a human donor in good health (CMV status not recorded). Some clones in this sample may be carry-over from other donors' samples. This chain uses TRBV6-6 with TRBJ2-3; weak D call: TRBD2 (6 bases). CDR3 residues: CASSYTPAGSTDTQYF. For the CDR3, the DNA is TGTGCCAGCAGTTACACCCCCGCGGGGAGCACAGATACGCAGTATTTT.